This TCR beta chain appears in the sequencing data of a study of identical twins. General study points: Memory repertoires lacked the insertion deficit that abundant cord blood beta clonotypes showed.

This CDR3 region has 14 residues. CDR1 and CDR2 (germline): MNHNS, SASEGT. Trimming took 7 bases from V and 1 from J, leaving 13 bases between them. TCRdb reprocessed the 5' RACE reads with MiXCR, giving one entry per CDR3 protein. The data show roughly 720,000 distinct CDR3 sequences, around a sixth seen once. A word on this clonotype: Its specificity is not known.

This sample was shared with a second study, whose subject was T cells expressing NK-cell markers. That study adds: Sorted CD3+CD56-NKG2C+, CD3+CD56+NKG2C+ and CD3+CD56+NKG2C- T cells supplied the TCR beta repertoires. Of the CD8+ T cells in about 6 donors, about 1.0-7.0% belonged to dominant NKG2C+ clonotypes. A few of the donors also had these clonotypes leading their CD3+CD56-NKG2C+ fraction.

The clonotype originates from a woman younger than 35 in good health. The genes are TRBV6-1 and TRBJ1-1, with D possibly matching TRBD1 (5 bases). The sample comprised PBMCs. CDR3 protein: CASTTGGWNTEAFF. CDR3 nucleotides: TGTGCCAGCACCACGGGGGGATGGAACACTGAAGCTTTCTTT.